This entry concerns a single T cell receptor beta chain. What it binds is unknown. Method: immunoSEQ multiplex PCR; TCRdb's copy keeps in-frame clones and lacks some. The table includes 57,000 or so clones, 90% to 95% detected once. This specimen comes from a study of cytomegalovirus exposure and HLA in healthy donors. Study-level results: A few chains linked to CMV were shown in vitro to be specific for CMV antigens.

The germline V and J ends were trimmed by 4 bases and 1 base, with 13 bases remaining between them. CDR3 length equals 15 residues. Germline assignment: CDR1 MNHNS and CDR2 SASEGT. The chain recombines TRBV6-1 with TRBJ1-2; tentative D call: TRBD1 (6 bases). The origin of this receptor is a woman in her twenties or thirties in good health and CMV-seronegative. Sequences were obtained from PBMCs. CDR3 protein: CASSASNRVNYGYTF. The CDR3 DNA follows: TGTGCCAGCAGTGCCTCAAACAGGGTTAACTATGGCTACACCTTC.